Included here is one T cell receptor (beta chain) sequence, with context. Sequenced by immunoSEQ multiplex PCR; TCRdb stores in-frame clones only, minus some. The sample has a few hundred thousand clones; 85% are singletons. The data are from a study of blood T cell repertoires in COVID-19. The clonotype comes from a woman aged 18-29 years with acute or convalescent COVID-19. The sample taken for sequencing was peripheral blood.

The CDR3 region is CASQPSGRGNSPLHF. The CDR3 DNA is TGTGCCAGCCAACCCTCGGGGCGGGGAAATTCACCCCTCCACTTT. The chain joins TRBV6-5 to TRBJ1-6; possibly TRBD1 for D (5 bases). Germline V gene sequence: CDR1 MNHEY, CDR2 SVGAGI. The CDR3 contains 15 residues. V was shortened by 8 bases and J by 7 bases, with 18 bases between the two germline ends.